This is a list of T cell receptor beta chains from one sample in a study of shared clonotypes between healthy human individuals. Method: immunoSEQ multiplex PCR; TCRdb's copy keeps in-frame clones and lacks some. The sample records more than 2 million clones, just under 95% being singletons. Sample: naive CD8+ T cells from PBMCs. The receptor set was obtained from a young man in good health. Some clones in this sample may be carry-over from other donors' samples. Each CDR3 is given with its conserved first and last residue. A D gene is named only where the DNA matches it firmly. Some rows mark clone size as missing; the rest say once, few, many or name a class of expanded clone.

V gene: TRBV28; D gene: -; CDR3 length: 14; clone size: -; J gene: TRBJ1-5; CDR3 protein: CASSLLGDYQPQHF; CDR3 DNA: TGTGCCAGCAGTTTACTCGGGGATTATCAGCCCCAGCATTTT
V gene: TRBV9; D gene: TRBD2; CDR3 length: 15; clone size: -; J gene: TRBJ2-1; CDR3 protein: CASSPGGGLTNEQFF; CDR3 DNA: TGTGCCAGCAGCCCCGGGGGAGGGCTAACCAATGAGCAGTTCTTC
V gene: TRBV30; D gene: -; CDR3 length: 12; clone size: -; J gene: TRBJ2-5; CDR3 protein: CAWSVRVETQYF; CDR3 DNA: TGTGCCTGGAGTGTAAGGGTGGAGACCCAGTACTTC
V gene: TRBV27; D gene: TRBD2; CDR3 length: 19; clone size: -; J gene: TRBJ2-7; CDR3 protein: CASSLVVCQWREGPLEQYF; CDR3 DNA: TGTGCCAGCAGTTTAGTGGTGTGTCAATGGCGGGAGGGGCCCCTCGAGCAGTACTTC
V gene: TRBV4-2; D gene: -; CDR3 length: 14; clone size: -; J gene: TRBJ1-4; CDR3 protein: CASSLRDNYEKLFF; CDR3 DNA: TGTGCCAGCAGCCTCCGGGACAACTATGAAAAACTGTTTTTT
V gene: TRBV7-3; D gene: TRBD2; CDR3 length: 18; clone size: -; J gene: TRBJ2-6; CDR3 protein: CASSSRLAGPPGANVLTF; CDR3 DNA: TGTGCCAGCAGCTCGAGACTAGCGGGCCCCCCTGGGGCCAACGTCCTGACTTTC
V gene: TRBV7-3; D gene: -; CDR3 length: 13; clone size: -; J gene: TRBJ2-2; CDR3 protein: CASSVSSTGELFF; CDR3 DNA: TGTGCCAGCAGTGTCTCCAGTACCGGGGAGCTGTTTTTT
V gene: TRBV27; D gene: TRBD1; CDR3 length: 15; clone size: -; J gene: TRBJ2-5; CDR3 protein: CASSLGTGRRETQYF; CDR3 DNA: TGTGCCAGCAGTTTAGGGACAGGGAGGCGAGAGACCCAGTACTTC
V gene: TRBV28; D gene: -; CDR3 length: 13; clone size: -; J gene: TRBJ2-5; CDR3 protein: CASTPGQKETQYF; CDR3 DNA: TGTGCCAGCACCCCGGGACAAAAAGAGACCCAGTACTTC
V gene: TRBV28; D gene: -; CDR3 length: 15; clone size: -; J gene: TRBJ2-7; CDR3 protein: CASSLMGMGLYEQYF; CDR3 DNA: TGTGCCAGCAGTTTAATGGGGATGGGGCTCTACGAGCAGTACTTC
V gene: TRBV7-9; D gene: -; CDR3 length: 12; clone size: -; J gene: TRBJ2-4; CDR3 protein: CASSLDIRIQYF; CDR3 DNA: TGTGCCAGCAGCTTAGACATCCGCATTCAGTACTTC
V gene: TRBV27; D gene: -; CDR3 length: 13; clone size: -; J gene: TRBJ1-2; CDR3 protein: CASSPIVGGGYTF; CDR3 DNA: TGTGCCAGCAGTCCTATCGTAGGGGGTGGCTACACCTTC
V gene: TRBV27; D gene: -; CDR3 length: 13; clone size: -; J gene: TRBJ2-4; CDR3 protein: CASSPRAGDIQYF; CDR3 DNA: TGTGCCAGCAGTCCCCGGGCTGGGGACATTCAGTACTTC
V gene: TRBV29-1; D gene: -; CDR3 length: 15; clone size: -; J gene: TRBJ2-5; CDR3 protein: CSVVVVAGGEETQYF; CDR3 DNA: TGCAGCGTCGTGGTGGTGGCAGGGGGGGAAGAGACCCAGTACTTC
V gene: TRBV6-1; D gene: TRBD1; CDR3 length: 14; clone size: -; J gene: TRBJ1-2; CDR3 protein: CASSATGGRSGYTF; CDR3 DNA: TGTGCCAGCAGTGCGACAGGGGGGAGGAGCGGCTACACCTTC
V gene: TRBV7-9; D gene: TRBD1; CDR3 length: 16; clone size: -; J gene: TRBJ2-1; CDR3 protein: CASSPSTGGFYNEQFF; CDR3 DNA: TGTGCCAGCAGCCCATCGACAGGGGGCTTTTACAATGAGCAGTTCTTC
V gene: TRBV4-3; D gene: TRBD1; CDR3 length: 15; clone size: -; J gene: TRBJ1-4; CDR3 protein: CASSQRQGLNEKLFF; CDR3 DNA: TGCGCCAGCAGCCAAAGACAGGGACTGAATGAAAAACTGTTTTTT
V gene: TRBV4-1; D gene: -; CDR3 length: 18; clone size: -; J gene: TRBJ2-4; CDR3 protein: CASSQGTFAGEAKNIQYF; CDR3 DNA: TGCGCCAGCAGCCAAGGAACCTTCGCGGGCGAAGCCAAAAACATTCAGTACTTC
V gene: TRBV9; D gene: TRBD2; CDR3 length: 15; clone size: -; J gene: TRBJ2-7; CDR3 protein: CASSVASGSGEEQYF; CDR3 DNA: TGTGCCAGCAGCGTAGCCAGCGGGAGCGGAGAAGAGCAGTACTTC
V gene: TRBV6-6; D gene: TRBD1; CDR3 length: 11; clone size: -; J gene: TRBJ1-2; CDR3 protein: CASSSQGFGTF; CDR3 DNA: TGTGCCAGCAGTTCACAGGGGTTTGGCACCTTC
V gene: TRBV6-5; D gene: -; CDR3 length: 14; clone size: -; J gene: TRBJ1-1; CDR3 protein: CASSYGGMNTEAFF; CDR3 DNA: TGTGCCAGCAGTTACGGGGGGATGAACACTGAAGCTTTCTTT
V gene: TRBV2; D gene: -; CDR3 length: 13; clone size: -; J gene: TRBJ1-2; CDR3 protein: CASSPGNAYGYTF; CDR3 DNA: TGTGCCAGCAGTCCCGGGAACGCTTATGGCTACACCTTC
V gene: TRBV20-1; D gene: -; CDR3 length: 11; clone size: few; J gene: TRBJ1-1; CDR3 protein: CSARDSGEAFF; CDR3 DNA: TGCAGTGCTAGAGATTCGGGGGAAGCTTTCTTT
V gene: TRBV10-3; D gene: -; CDR3 length: 14; clone size: -; J gene: TRBJ2-7; CDR3 protein: CAISESGRAGEQYF; CDR3 DNA: TGTGCCATCAGTGAGTCGGGACGGGCCGGGGAGCAGTACTTC
V gene: TRBV7-8; D gene: -; CDR3 length: 13; clone size: -; J gene: TRBJ1-1; CDR3 protein: CASSLAALAEAFF; CDR3 DNA: TGTGCCAGCAGCTTAGCGGCGTTAGCTGAAGCTTTCTTT
V gene: TRBV19; D gene: TRBD2; CDR3 length: 15; clone size: -; J gene: TRBJ2-1; CDR3 protein: CASSIGLAEYNEQFF; CDR3 DNA: TGTGCCAGTAGTATAGGACTAGCGGAGTACAATGAGCAGTTCTTC
V gene: TRBV19; D gene: TRBD1; CDR3 length: 14; clone size: -; J gene: TRBJ2-7; CDR3 protein: CASSPGTELYEQYF; CDR3 DNA: TGTGCCAGTAGCCCCGGGACAGAGCTCTACGAGCAGTACTTC
V gene: TRBV19; D gene: -; CDR3 length: 13; clone size: -; J gene: TRBJ1-1; CDR3 protein: CASSVEMNTEAFF; CDR3 DNA: TGTGCCAGTAGTGTAGAAATGAACACTGAAGCTTTCTTT
V gene: TRBV27; D gene: -; CDR3 length: 14; clone size: -; J gene: TRBJ1-5; CDR3 protein: CASSLAGPNQPQHF; CDR3 DNA: TGTGCCAGCAGTTTAGCGGGGCCCAATCAGCCCCAGCATTTT
V gene: TRBV11-2; D gene: -; CDR3 length: 17; clone size: -; J gene: TRBJ2-2; CDR3 protein: CASSLVGVRSNTGELFF; CDR3 DNA: TGTGCCAGCAGCTTAGTCGGGGTCCGGAGTAACACCGGGGAGCTGTTTTTT
V gene: TRBV5-6; D gene: -; CDR3 length: 17; clone size: -; J gene: TRBJ1-1; CDR3 protein: CASSPPPGEGWMGEAFF; CDR3 DNA: TGTGCCAGCAGCCCCCCTCCTGGTGAGGGGTGGATGGGTGAAGCTTTCTTT
V gene: TRBV19; D gene: TRBD2; CDR3 length: 14; clone size: -; J gene: TRBJ2-7; CDR3 protein: CASSLAGMTYEQYF; CDR3 DNA: TGTGCCAGTAGTCTAGCGGGGATGACGTACGAGCAGTACTTC
V gene: TRBV15; D gene: -; CDR3 length: 15; clone size: -; J gene: TRBJ1-2; CDR3 protein: CATSSLPTAYYGYTF; CDR3 DNA: TGTGCCACCAGCAGCCTACCGACGGCGTACTATGGCTACACCTTC
V gene: TRBV13; D gene: -; CDR3 length: 12; clone size: -; J gene: TRBJ1-2; CDR3 protein: CASSGTSGGYTF; CDR3 DNA: TGTGCCAGCAGCGGGACCTCGGGTGGCTACACCTTC
V gene: TRBV6-1; D gene: -; CDR3 length: 14; clone size: -; J gene: TRBJ2-7; CDR3 protein: CASSPGPYTYEQYF; CDR3 DNA: TGTGCCAGCAGCCCAGGGCCCTATACCTACGAGCAGTACTTC
V gene: TRBV7-9; D gene: -; CDR3 length: 13; clone size: few; J gene: TRBJ1-1; CDR3 protein: CASRRDRNTEAFF; CDR3 DNA: TGTGCCAGCAGGAGAGACCGGAACACTGAAGCTTTCTTT
V gene: TRBV13; D gene: TRBD1; CDR3 length: 12; clone size: -; J gene: TRBJ1-2; CDR3 protein: CASSSRQGYNTF; CDR3 DNA: TGTGCCAGCAGCAGCCGACAGGGATACAACACCTTC
V gene: TRBV6-5; D gene: TRBD2; CDR3 length: 16; clone size: -; J gene: TRBJ2-1; CDR3 protein: CASSSPREGSYNEQFF; CDR3 DNA: TGTGCCAGCAGTTCCCCGAGGGAGGGAAGCTACAATGAGCAGTTCTTC
V gene: TRBV13; D gene: -; CDR3 length: 14; clone size: once; J gene: TRBJ2-7; CDR3 protein: CASSYSGEGYEQYF; CDR3 DNA: TGTGCCAGCAGCTACTCAGGGGAAGGCTACGAGCAGTACTTC
V gene: TRBV2; D gene: -; CDR3 length: 16; clone size: -; J gene: TRBJ1-5; CDR3 protein: CASSEARVKGSQPQHF; CDR3 DNA: TGTGCCAGCAGTGAAGCGCGGGTGAAGGGGAGTCAGCCCCAGCATTTT
V gene: TRBV7-6; D gene: -; CDR3 length: 12; clone size: -; J gene: TRBJ1-1; CDR3 protein: CASSLGRTEAFF; CDR3 DNA: TGTGCCAGCAGCCTGGGTCGGACTGAAGCTTTCTTT
V gene: TRBV9; D gene: TRBD1; CDR3 length: 18; clone size: -; J gene: TRBJ2-2; CDR3 protein: CASSVGQGGNANTGELFF; CDR3 DNA: TGTGCCAGCAGCGTTGGACAGGGGGGTAACGCGAACACCGGGGAGCTGTTTTTT
V gene: TRBV9; D gene: -; CDR3 length: 16; clone size: once; J gene: TRBJ2-7; CDR3 protein: CASSVEGLPNRYEQYF; CDR3 DNA: TGTGCCAGCAGCGTAGAGGGACTTCCTAATCGGTACGAGCAGTACTTC
V gene: TRBV7-9; D gene: TRBD2; CDR3 length: 13; clone size: -; J gene: TRBJ2-7; CDR3 protein: CAGGTSASYEQYF; CDR3 DNA: TGTGCCGGCGGGACTAGCGCCTCCTACGAGCAGTACTTC
V gene: TRBV9; D gene: -; CDR3 length: 15; clone size: once; J gene: TRBJ1-2; CDR3 protein: CASSVVGGNSYGYTF; CDR3 DNA: TGTGCCAGCAGCGTAGTTGGAGGGAATTCTTATGGCTACACCTTC
V gene: TRBV10-3; D gene: -; CDR3 length: 15; clone size: -; J gene: TRBJ2-7; CDR3 protein: CAIRAPGLKVYEQYF; CDR3 DNA: TGTGCCATCAGGGCACCGGGATTAAAGGTCTACGAGCAGTACTTC
V gene: TRBV27; D gene: TRBD2; CDR3 length: 15; clone size: -; J gene: TRBJ2-3; CDR3 protein: CASSSQWEGRGTQYF; CDR3 DNA: TGTGCCAGCAGTTCCCAGTGGGAGGGCCGAGGTACGCAGTATTTT
V gene: TRBV5-6; D gene: -; CDR3 length: 13; clone size: -; J gene: TRBJ2-5; CDR3 protein: CASSSGAVETQYF; CDR3 DNA: TGTGCCAGCAGCTCGGGGGCGGTGGAGACCCAGTACTTC
V gene: TRBV7-2; D gene: TRBD1; CDR3 length: 15; clone size: -; J gene: TRBJ1-1; CDR3 protein: CASSLRTGVNTEAFF; CDR3 DNA: TGTGCCAGCAGCTTGCGGACAGGGGTGAACACTGAAGCTTTCTTT
V gene: TRBV9; D gene: TRBD2; CDR3 length: 14; clone size: -; J gene: TRBJ2-7; CDR3 protein: CASNTPGLADEQYF; CDR3 DNA: TGTGCCAGCAACACCCCGGGACTAGCGGACGAGCAGTACTTC
V gene: TRBV6-1; D gene: -; CDR3 length: 13; clone size: -; J gene: TRBJ1-5; CDR3 protein: CASSTHRNQPQHF; CDR3 DNA: TGTGCCAGCAGTACGCATCGGAATCAGCCCCAGCATTTT